One sample yielded the 14 T cell receptor beta chains listed below, sequenced in a study of shared clonotypes between healthy human individuals. TCRdb keeps only in-frame clones here, not all; method: immunoSEQ multiplex PCR. The table includes some 650,000 clones, approximately 97% detected once. Sequenced sample: naive CD4+ T cells sorted from blood. Subset noted: CD45RA+ positively selected. These receptors came from a woman in her thirties in good health.

The sample holds one count of this clone. Other nucleotide sequences in the sample specify the same CDR3. This rearrangement joins TRBV5-1 to TRBJ1-1; D is ambiguous. The CDR3 length is 13 residues. Per the germline V gene, CDR1 is SGHRS and CDR2 is YFSETQ. Trimming stripped 1 base from V and 0 bases from J, with 4 bases between. CDR3 residues: CASSLSLNTEAFF. The DNA for the CDR3 is TGCGCCAGCAGCTTGTCTTTGAACACTGAAGCTTTCTTT.

The V gene is TRBV28, the J gene TRBJ1-5; 8 bases fit TRBD1. Germline CDR1 reads MDHEN; CDR2 reads SYDVKM. This CDR3 spans 15 amino acids. J lost 2 bases, V lost 6 bases, and 6 bases had no gene match. CDR3 coding DNA: TGTGCCAGCAGAGTCAGGGGACAGGGCAATCAGCCCCAGCATTTT. This gives the protein CASRVRGQGNQPQHF.

The J gene is TRBJ2-3, the V gene TRBV6-1; 8 bases align to TRBD2. The germline CDR1 and CDR2 sequences are MNHNS and SASEGT. This CDR3 has 16 residues. The junction had 9 bases not matched to a gene; V was cut back by 0 bases and J by 7 bases. The DNA of the CDR3 is TGTGCCAGCAGTGAAGCGCAGAGCGGGAGTAGGAATACGCAGTATTTT. It codes for CASSEAQSGSRNTQYF.

V gene TRBV6-1 combines with J gene TRBJ1-5, with D possibly TRBD1 on 6 matching bases. V lost 7 bases and J lost 6, with 16 bases in between. The CDR3 is made up of 14 amino acids. CDR1 and CDR2 (germline): MNHNS, SASEGT. The CDR3 sequence is CASIGTEGVQPQHF. DNA for the CDR3: TGTGCCAGCATCGGGACCGAGGGGGTTCAGCCCCAGCATTTT.

The chain recombines TRBV2 with TRBJ2-5; maybe TRBD2 (5 bases). Judging by the DNA end, TRBJ2-7 fits better; the J call may be wrong. Germline V gene data show CDR1 as SNHLY and CDR2 as FYNNEI. The CDR3 contains 15 residues. CDR3 in amino acids: CASSIDVGDPYEQYF. The DNA for the CDR3 is TGTGCCAGCAGTATCGACGTGGGAGACCCCTACGAGCAGTACTTC.

V usage is TRBV7-9 and J usage is TRBJ2-5; 13 bases fit TRBD2. V lost 6 bases to trimming and J lost 5 bases; unmatched junction nucleotides: 6. Germline V gives CDR1 SEHNR, CDR2 FQNEAQ (reference sequence). CDR3 length: 15 amino acids. CDR3 DNA: TGTGCCAGCAGTCCGGGACTAGCGGGACCGGAGACCCAGTACTTC. Its translation: CASSPGLAGPETQYF.

The chain carries TRBV28 and TRBJ1-4; D is possibly TRBD1 (5 bases). The germline V gene encodes CDR1 MDHEN and CDR2 SYDVKM. The CDR3 spans 15 residues. With 4 bases removed from V and 4 bases from J, the gap between germline ends came to 13 bases. For the CDR3, the DNA is TGTGCCAGCAGTTCCCCGGGACGGGGTAATGAAAAACTGTTTTTT. This sequence encodes CASSSPGRGNEKLFF.

The chain couples TRBV27 to TRBJ1-1, with a possible D match to TRBD1 (6 bases). This CDR3 comprises 15 residues. V was trimmed by 5 bases and J by 0 bases, leaving 13 bases between them. Germline-derived CDR1 and CDR2 are MNHEY and SMNVEV (reference sequence). CDR3 nucleotide sequence: TGTGCCAGCAGTACCTTGGGACACCTGAACACTGAAGCTTTCTTT. Protein: CASSTLGHLNTEAFF.

The V and J genes are TRBV21-1 and TRBJ1-5. TRBV21-1 is a pseudogene segment. The CDR3 loop spans 16 amino acids. The CDR3 loop reads CASSKGPNGSNQPQHF. In DNA form, the CDR3 reads TGTGCCAGCAGCAAAGGGCCGAACGGCAGCAATCAGCCCCAGCATTTT.

The chain links TRBV6-1 to TRBJ1-2; D call uncertain. Deletions cut 8 bases from V and 5 bases from J, with 18 bases between. The CDR3 contains 14 residues. Germline V lookup: CDR1 MNHNS, CDR2 SASEGT. The CDR3 DNA reads as TGTGCCAGCTGGGCCCCCCAGCCCCCGTATGGCTACACCTTC. Its translation: CASWAPQPPYGYTF.

This sequence joins TRBV6-6 and TRBJ1-5, with D perhaps matching TRBD1 (6 bases). Germline values: CDR1 MNHNY, CDR2 SVGAGI (reference sequence). The CDR3 covers 16 residues. V lost 0 bases and J lost 4, with 13 bases in between. The CDR3 sequence: CASSYSLTGENQPQHF. For the CDR3, the DNA is TGTGCCAGCAGTTACTCGTTGACAGGAGAGAATCAGCCCCAGCATTTT.

The rearrangement links TRBV7-9 to TRBJ2-2; no reliable D call. Trimming removed 0 bases from V and 1 base from J, with 6 bases in between. CDR1 and CDR2 (germline): SEHNR, FQNEAQ (reference sequence). The CDR3 totals 15 residues. For the CDR3, the DNA is TGTGCCAGCAGCTTAGCATTAGTGAACACCGGGGAGCTGTTTTTT. It translates to CASSLALVNTGELFF.

Only one count was recorded for this clone. The gene calls are TRBV5-8 and TRBJ2-2; D not certain. V was trimmed by 4 bases and J by 4 bases, leaving 17 bases between them. The CDR3 covers 16 residues. The germline V gene encodes CDR1 SGHTS and CDR2 YDEGEE. This chain's CDR3 is CASSLIASSSTGELFF. The CDR3 DNA is TGTGCCAGCAGCCTTATTGCATCTAGTAGCACCGGGGAGCTGTTTTTT.

The chain recombines TRBV6-1 with TRBJ2-7, with a possible D match to TRBD2 (6 bases). The CDR3 spans 16 residues. CDR1 MNHNS and CDR2 SASEGT come from the germline V gene. V lost 2 bases to trimming and J lost 3 bases, with 17 bases between them. In DNA form, the CDR3 reads TGTGCCAGCAGTGAATTAGCGGCACTAATCTTCTACGAGCAGTACTTC. Translating it yields CASSELAALIFYEQYF.